Presented here are 6 T cell receptor beta chains from one specimen sequenced in a study of T cells after yellow fever vaccination. TCRdb recomputed calls from the 5' RACE reads with MiXCR, one row per CDR3 protein. This repertoire shows under 600,000 distinct CDR3 sequences, 20% to 25% found once; its top ten account for less than 20%. The specimen was PBMCs, collected approximately 22 days after the first yellow fever vaccination. These receptors originate from a young man who received the YFV17D yellow fever vaccine.

This clonotype was counted between two and nine times. V is TRBV12-3 or TRBV12-4 and J is TRBJ2-2, with D perhaps matching TRBD2 (6 bases). V shed 6 bases and J shed 6 bases, with 17 bases lying between them. CDR3 length equals 15 residues. DNA of the CDR3: TGTGCCAGCAGGCGTCCTCCCAGGGAGGCCGGGGAGCTGTTTTTT. This translates into CASRRPPREAGELFF.

The CDR3 reads CASSFRGRGGPDTQYF. The CDR3 DNA follows: TGCGCCAGCAGCTTCAGGGGGCGCGGGGGCCCAGATACGCAGTATTTT. The chain employs TRBV5-1 and TRBJ2-3, with a possible D match to TRBD1 (8 bases). Germline V gene lookup returns CDR1 SGHRS and CDR2 YFSETQ. With 2 bases removed from V and 4 bases from J, the gap between germline ends came to 17 bases. CDR3 length: 16 amino acids.

The rearrangement uses TRBV3-1 and TRBJ1-1, with D uncertain. The CDR3 extends over 11 amino acids. The germline V gene has CDR1 LGHDT and CDR2 YNNKEL (reference sequence). Trimming shortened V by 6 bases and J by 11 bases, and 13 bases separated the two germline ends. CDR3: CASRMADVAFF. Here the CDR3 DNA reads TGTGCCAGCAGGATGGCCGACGTGGCTTTCTTT.

This clonotype was counted a few times. The V gene is TRBV11-2, the J gene TRBJ2-7; the D gene is possibly TRBD2 (5 bases). CDR3 length: 15 residues. Germline CDR1 and CDR2: SGHAT and FQNNGV. The V end was cut by 4 bases, the J end by 0 bases, with 13 bases between. The CDR3 sequence is CASSWTSTSSYEQYV. In nucleotides, the CDR3 is TGTGCCAGCAGCTGGACTTCAACGAGCTCCTACGAGCAGTACGTC.

The gene calls are TRBV12-3 or TRBV12-4 and TRBJ2-2; 8 nucleotides agree with TRBD1. This CDR3 contains 17 residues. Trimming took 5 bases from V and 5 from J; bases not matched to a gene: 13. The CDR3 DNA reads as TGTGCCAGCAGTCCCCCTGGACAGGGATTGGAGACCGGGGAGCTGTTTTTT. Translating it yields CASSPPGQGLETGELFF.

This chain connects TRBV18 to TRBJ2-4, with D possibly TRBD1 on 5 matching bases. The CDR3 loop spans 16 amino acids. The V gene lost 3 bases and the J gene lost 1 base, with 13 bases spanning the gap. The germline CDR1 and CDR2 sequences are KGHSH and LQKENI. The CDR3 reads CASSPLVGVAKNIQYF. The CDR3 nucleotides are TGTGCCAGCTCACCTCTCGTAGGGGTGGCCAAAAACATTCAGTACTTC.